What follows are 32 T cell receptor beta chains derived from one specimen sequenced in a study of beta chain features in type 1 diabetes. Findings and limits, study-wide: Shorter TCRB CDR3s, moderately but significantly so, marked every one of the four CD4+ subsets in Type 1 diabetes patients.

The investigators reverse transcribed all of the isolated RNA, so they sequenced expressed TCRB transcripts. The repertoire was sequenced with immunoSEQ multiplex PCR; TCRdb's copy has only in-frame clones and lacks some. In the table there are about 120,000 clones, 16% of which are singletons. Their antigens are not known. What was sequenced was central memory CD4+ T cells from blood. Receptor source: a man aged 25-40 years with type 1 diabetes.

V is TRBV2 and J is TRBJ2-2; TRBD2 is a possible D gene (5 bases). The CDR3 totals 14 residues. Trimming left V 6 bases short and J 4 bases short, with 12 bases between. Germline loops: CDR1 SNHLY, CDR2 FYNNEI. For the CDR3, the DNA is TGTGCCAGCAGGGGCGGGTCAAGCACCGGGGAGCTGTTTTTT. Protein product: CASRGGSSTGELFF.

The genes are TRBV4-3 and TRBJ1-2, with 8 bases lining up with TRBD1. J was trimmed by 6 bases and V by 1 base; bases with no gene match: 19. Germline-derived CDR1 and CDR2 are LGHNA and YSLEER. The CDR3 extends over 19 amino acids. The CDR3 coding sequence is TGCGCCAGCAGCCAAGGAGTCCCAGGGGGCTTGTTCGTCTGGGATGGCTACACCTTC. Residues: CASSQGVPGGLFVWDGYTF.

This chain connects TRBV11-3 to TRBJ2-3, with D hard to call. Germline CDR1 and CDR2: SGHNT and YENEEA. The CDR3 has 14 amino acids. Trimming removed 3 bases at V and 2 bases at J, with 9 bases between. CDR3 sequence reads: CASSFGRLTDTQYF. The CDR3 nucleotides are TGTGCCAGCAGCTTCGGAAGGCTCACAGATACGCAGTATTTT. The whole variable domain, remainder taken from reference TRBV11-3 and TRBJ2-3, is EAGVVQSPRYKIIEKKQPVAFWCNPISGHNTLYWYLQNLGQGPELLIRYENEEAVDDSQLPKDRFSAERLKGVDSTLKIQPAELGDSAVYLCASSFGRLTDTQYFGPGTRLTVL.

In the case of this clone: Other DNA sequences within the sample encode an identical CDR3. This CDR3 is CASSYSRETQYF. Written as DNA, the CDR3 is TGTGCCAGCAGTTACTCGCGGGAGACCCAGTACTTC. The chain has TRBV6-6 and TRBJ2-5; D uncertain. The CDR3 length is 12 residues. V lost 0 bases, J lost 5 bases, and 4 bases lay in between. Germline assignment: CDR1 MNHNY and CDR2 SVGAGI (reference sequence).

The chain is built from TRBV6-6 and TRBJ1-2; a weak D match, TRBD1 (5 bases). The CDR3 sequence is 12 residues long. Germline assignment: CDR1 MNHNY and CDR2 SVGAGI (reference sequence). V lost 5 bases and J lost 2, with 6 bases in between. The DNA for the CDR3 is TGTGCCAGCAGTGAGGGGAACTATGGCTACACCTTC. Protein: CASSEGNYGYTF.

The CDR3 reads CAAEPGGNQPQHF. For the CDR3, the DNA is TGTGCCGCTGAGCCTGGGGGCAATCAGCCCCAGCATTTT. The J gene is TRBJ1-5, the V gene TRBV30; no firm D call. The ends were cut back, 8 bases at V and 2 bases at J, with 13 bases in the middle. The CDR3 is 13 amino acids. Per germline, CDR1 GTSNPN and CDR2 SVGIG (reference sequence).

The genes are TRBV28 and TRBJ2-1; the match to TRBD1 covers 7 bases. Per the germline V gene, CDR1 is MDHEN and CDR2 is SYDVKM. J lost 13 bases, V lost 7 bases, and 4 bases had no gene match. This CDR3 has 10 amino acids. The CDR3: CASIGTVQFF. CDR3 bases: TGTGCCAGCATAGGGACAGTACAGTTCTTC.

A few counts support this clone. The rearrangement joins TRBV9 to TRBJ2-7; D not resolved. Germline CDR1 and CDR2: SGDLS and YYNGEE. The CDR3 is made up of 15 amino acids. V lost 0 bases, J lost 3 bases, and 13 bases lay in between. CDR3 residues: CASSVGQNGDYEQYF. DNA for the CDR3: TGTGCCAGCAGCGTAGGCCAAAATGGGGACTACGAGCAGTACTTC. Filled out from reference TRBV9 and TRBJ2-7, the complete variable domain reads DSGVTQTPKHLITATGQRVTLRCSPRSGDLSVYWYQQSLDQGLQFLIQYYNGEERAKGNILERFSAQQFPDLHSELNLSSLELGDSALYFCASSVGQNGDYEQYFGPGTRLTVT.

This clone was counted a few times. This chain connects TRBV4-3 to TRBJ2-3; no clear D gene. CDR1 and CDR2 (germline): LGHNA, YSLEER. CDR3 length: 15 residues. V was clipped by 0 bases and J by 7 bases, with 14 bases between them. CDR3 sequence (DNA): TGCGCCAGCAGCCAAGATAGACTTGAGCTTAATACGCAGTATTTT. Translated, it gives CASSQDRLELNTQYF.

Only a few counts were recorded for this clone. A far larger clone is just one base off, so this is likely a read error. Other nucleotide sequences from this sample produce the same CDR3. This rearrangement joins TRBV9 to TRBJ1-6, with TRBD1 matching 9 bases. This CDR3 is built from 14 residues. Germline V gene sequence: CDR1 SGDLS, CDR2 YYNGEE. The CDR3 DNA follows: TGCGCCAGCAGCGATGGACAGGGGCCTTCACCCCTCCACTTT. This gives the protein CASSDGQGPSPLHF.

This clone was seen many times. The chain links TRBV29-1 to TRBJ1-2; TRBD1 matches 8 bases. Germline V CDR1 and CDR2: SQVTM, ANQGSEA. The CDR3 loop spans 16 amino acids. The CDR3 bases are TGCAGTGACAAAGGGACAGGCACTGGTGTGGACTATGGCTACACCTTC. As protein: CSDKGTGTGVDYGYTF.

This clone was seen a handful of times. J is TRBJ2-3 and V is TRBV7-9; TRBD2 matches 7 bases. V was pared by 3 bases and J by 0 bases, with 9 bases of the junction left unmatched. Germline V gene sequence: CDR1 SEHNR, CDR2 FQNEAQ (reference sequence). CDR3 length equals 17 residues. CDR3: CASSFHKTSYSTDTQYF. CDR3 DNA: TGTGCCAGCAGCTTCCACAAGACTAGCTATAGCACAGATACGCAGTATTTT.

The V gene is TRBV5-6, the J gene TRBJ2-1; D is unresolved. This CDR3 spans 15 amino acids. V lost 0 bases to trimming and J lost 3 bases, with 10 bases between them. Germline V lookup: CDR1 SGHDT, CDR2 YYEEEE. This CDR3 is CASSLGVSVYNEQFF. The DNA of the CDR3 is TGTGCCAGCAGCTTGGGGGTATCGGTCTACAATGAGCAGTTCTTC.

A few counts support this clone. The chain carries TRBV7-2 and TRBJ2-4; maybe TRBD2 (5 bases). The CDR3 is 15 amino acids. V lost 5 bases, J lost 4 bases, and 15 bases lay in between. The germline V gene has CDR1 SGHTA and CDR2 FQGNSA. The CDR3: CASSPGIWEKNIQYF. As DNA, the CDR3 is TGTGCCAGCAGCCCCGGTATTTGGGAGAAAAACATTCAGTACTTC.

The CDR3: CASTDDSGAIQYF. The CDR3 DNA follows: TGTGCCAGCACGGATGACAGTGGTGCCATTCAGTACTTC. The chain joins TRBV2 to TRBJ2-4; perhaps TRBD1 as D (5 bases). V was cut by 7 bases and J by 9 bases, with 16 bases left in between. CDR3 length: 13 amino acids. CDR1 is SNHLY, CDR2 FYNNEI, per germline.

This clone has just a few counts. The V gene is TRBV7-6, the J gene TRBJ2-5, with D possibly called TRBD1 or TRBD2 (5 bases each). The germline CDR1 and CDR2 sequences are SGHVS and FNYEAQ. V dropped 5 bases and J dropped 9 bases, with 22 bases sitting between them. This CDR3 contains 15 residues. CDR3 nucleotide sequence: TGTGCCAGCAGCGCTGGGACCGGACGCAATATTCCCCAGTACTTC. It is translated as CASSAGTGRNIPQYF.

The chain combines TRBV2 with TRBJ2-5, with a possible D match to TRBD2 (6 bases). Germline V CDR1 and CDR2: SNHLY, FYNNEI. V was clipped by 3 bases and J by 5 bases, with 13 bases between them. CDR3 size: 14 residues. CDR3 residues: CASSELGGGETQYF. CDR3 DNA sequence: TGTGCCAGCAGTGAGCTCGGGGGTGGGGAGACCCAGTACTTC.

The table lists this clone with many counts. The junction shows a germline mismatch at one end, possibly a read error. The chain combines TRBV28 with TRBJ2-4; 7 bases align to TRBD2. The CDR3 sequence is 12 residues long. Per germline, CDR1 MDHEN and CDR2 SYDVKM. In nucleotides, the CDR3 is TGTGCCAGCAGTTCGGTTGGACCCCCGGGGGGCTTC. This codes for CASSSVGPPGGF.

This clone came up a few times. The chain is built from TRBV6-5 and TRBJ2-5, with D possibly being TRBD1 (7 bases). Trimming took off 6 bases at V and 5 bases at J, with 13 bases between the two ends. There are 13 residues in the CDR3. Germline CDR1 MNHEY, CDR2 SVGAGI. The CDR3 DNA sequence: TGTGCCAGCAGACCGACAGGGAGGGAGACCCAGTACTTC. This gives the protein CASRPTGRETQYF.

This clone was observed a few times. The rearrangement uses TRBV7-8 and TRBJ2-7, with D possibly matching TRBD1 (6 bases). The CDR3 length is 14 residues. Germline V gene data show CDR1 as SGHVS and CDR2 as FQNEAQ. V lost 5 bases and J 0 bases, leaving 11 bases between the germline ends. In DNA form, the CDR3 reads TGTGCCAGCAGCCGAGACAGGAGCTCCTACGAGCAGTACTTC. Amino acid sequence: CASSRDRSSYEQYF.

This clone has more than one count but fewer than ten. The genes are TRBV7-9 and TRBJ1-2; D gene unclear. V was cut by 4 bases and J by 4 bases, with 4 bases left in between. The germline gives CDR1 SEHNR, CDR2 FQNEAQ (reference sequence). The CDR3 length is 11 residues. CDR3 sequence reads: CASSSLYGYTF. CDR3 coding DNA: TGTGCCAGCAGCTCCCTCTATGGCTACACCTTC. Filled out from reference TRBV7-9 and TRBJ1-2, the complete variable domain reads DTGVSQNPRHKITKRGQNVTFRCDPISEHNRLYWYRQTLGQGPEFLTYFQNEAQLEKSRLLSDRFSAERPKGSFSTLEIQRTEQGDSAMYLCASSSLYGYTFGSGTRLTVV.

The J gene is TRBJ1-5, the V gene TRBV16, with a tentative D call TRBD1 (5 bases). V was pared by 2 bases and J by 6 bases, with 11 bases between. This CDR3 region has 14 residues. The germline V gene has CDR1 KGHSY and CDR2 FQNENV. In nucleotides, the CDR3 is TGTGCCAGCAGCCAACAGGGAAATAGTCAGCCCCAGCATTTT. Translated, it gives CASSQQGNSQPQHF. The full variable domain, in which reference TRBV16 and TRBJ1-5 provide the parts outside the CDR3, is GEEVAQTPKHLVRGEGQKAKLYCAPIKGHSYVFWYQQVLKNEFKFLISFQNENVFDETGMPKERFSAKCLPNSPCSLEIQATKLEDSAVYFCASSQQGNSQPQHFGDGTRLSIL.

In this sample, this clone turned up a few times. The rearrangement joins TRBV13 to TRBJ2-7; D unresolved. Trimming left V 4 bases short and J 1 base short, with 8 bases between. Germline assignment: CDR1 PRHDT and CDR2 FYEKMQ (reference sequence). The CDR3 has 13 amino acids. Here the CDR3 DNA reads TGTGCCAGCAGCTCCTACCCATCCTACGAGCAGTACTTC. Amino acid sequence: CASSSYPSYEQYF. The whole variable domain, remainder taken from reference TRBV13 and TRBJ2-7, is AAGVIQSPRHLIKEKRETATLKCYPIPRHDTVYWYQQGPGQDPQFLISFYEKMQSDKGSIPDRFSAQQFSDYHSELNMSSLELGDSALYFCASSSYPSYEQYFGPGTRLTVT.

This rearrangement joins TRBV28 to TRBJ2-7; TRBD2 matches at 7 bases. Germline-derived CDR1 and CDR2 are MDHEN and SYDVKM. There are 15 residues in the CDR3. The trim removed 4 bases at V and 4 bases at J, leaving 10 bases unmatched. In DNA form, the CDR3 reads TGTGCCAGCAGTTCGGTTGGGCTAGCGGATTACGAGCAGTACTTC. It translates to CASSSVGLADYEQYF.

This clone was seen more than once but under ten times. This sequence joins TRBV18 and TRBJ1-1; D ambiguous. The V and J ends lost 0 bases and 1 base respectively, with 6 bases between them. This CDR3 has 14 residues. Germline lookup yields CDR1 KGHSH and CDR2 LQKENI. CDR3 in amino acids: CASSPPNGNTEAFF. The CDR3, as DNA: TGTGCCAGCTCACCACCAAACGGGAACACTGAAGCTTTCTTT.

This clone was counted between two and nine times. The chain has TRBV15 and TRBJ2-7; 9 bases are shared with TRBD1. Germline V gene data show CDR1 as LNHNV and CDR2 as YYDKDF (reference sequence). The junction had 11 bases not matched to a gene; V was cut back by 5 bases and J by 0 bases. The CDR3 length is 17 residues. The CDR3 reads CATSAPSRTGVSYEQYF. The CDR3 coding sequence is TGTGCCACCAGCGCGCCTTCCCGGACAGGGGTCTCCTACGAGCAGTACTTC.

This clone was counted only a few times. The chain joins TRBV9 to TRBJ1-1, with unresolved D. CDR3 size: 14 residues. V was cut by 0 bases and J by 0 bases, with 6 bases left in between. CDR1 is SGDLS, CDR2 YYNGEE, per germline. Here the CDR3 reads CASSVGRMNTEAFF. As DNA, the CDR3 is TGTGCCAGCAGCGTAGGGCGGATGAACACTGAAGCTTTCTTT.

This clone occurred a few times. This chain links TRBV4-3 with TRBJ1-4, with D possibly TRBD1 on 5 matching bases. Germline V gene data show CDR1 as LGHNA and CDR2 as YSLEER. With 4 bases removed from V and 0 bases from J, the gap between germline ends came to 15 bases. CDR3 size: 17 residues. The CDR3 DNA sequence: TGCGCCAGCAGCCGCATTGTTGCAGGGACAACTAATGAAAAACTGTTTTTT. Residues: CASSRIVAGTTNEKLFF.

The V and J genes are TRBV30 and TRBJ2-1, with 7 nucleotides matching TRBD1. Germline V lookup: CDR1 GTSNPN, CDR2 SVGIG (reference sequence). The V gene end was trimmed by 3 bases and the J gene end by 2 bases; junction bases not matched to a gene: 7. CDR3 length: 15 residues. CDR3 sequence: CAWSLTGLPYNEQFF. As DNA, the CDR3 is TGTGCCTGGAGCCTGACAGGGTTGCCCTACAATGAGCAGTTCTTC.

CDR3 sequence (DNA): TGTGCCACCAGCAGACTTCACACCGGGGAGCTGTTTTTT. The encoded protein is CATSRLHTGELFF. V usage is TRBV15 and J usage is TRBJ2-2, with no clear D. The V and J ends lost 2 bases and 3 bases respectively, with 4 bases between them. This CDR3 is built from 13 residues. The germline V gene encodes CDR1 LNHNV and CDR2 YYDKDF (reference sequence).

This clone was found a few times. This chain joins TRBV5-1 and TRBJ2-3; 7 positions match TRBD1. Per germline, CDR1 SGHRS and CDR2 YFSETQ. The CDR3 spans 15 residues. Trimming at V came to 4 bases and at J to 2 bases, leaving 7 bases not matched to a gene. The CDR3, as DNA: TGCGCCAGCAGCCCCGGACAGGAGTTCACAGATACGCAGTATTTT. Translated: CASSPGQEFTDTQYF.

The chain carries TRBV7-2 and TRBJ2-7; D remains unclear. This CDR3 contains 13 residues. V lost 2 bases and J 0 bases, leaving 5 bases between the germline ends. Germline loops: CDR1 SGHTA, CDR2 FQGNSA. The CDR3, as DNA: TGTGCCAGCAGCTTATCCCGCTCCTACGAGCAGTACTTC. Translated: CASSLSRSYEQYF.